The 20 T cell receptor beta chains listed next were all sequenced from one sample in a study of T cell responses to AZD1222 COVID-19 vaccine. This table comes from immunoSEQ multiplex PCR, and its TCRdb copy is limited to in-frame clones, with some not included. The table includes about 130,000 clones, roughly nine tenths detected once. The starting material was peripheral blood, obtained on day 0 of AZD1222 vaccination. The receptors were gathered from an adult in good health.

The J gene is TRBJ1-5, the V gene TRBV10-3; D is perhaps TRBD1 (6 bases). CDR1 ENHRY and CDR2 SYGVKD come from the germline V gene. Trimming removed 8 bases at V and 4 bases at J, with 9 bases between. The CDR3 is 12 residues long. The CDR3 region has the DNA TGTGCCATCGGACAGAGAAATCAGCCCCAGCATTTT. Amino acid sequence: CAIGQRNQPQHF.

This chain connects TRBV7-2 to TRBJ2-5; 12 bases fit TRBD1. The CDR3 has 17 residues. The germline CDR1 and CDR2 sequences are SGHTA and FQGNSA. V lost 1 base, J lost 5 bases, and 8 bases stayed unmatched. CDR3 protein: CASSLVAGQGAGETQYF. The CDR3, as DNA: TGTGCCAGCAGCTTAGTGGCGGGACAGGGGGCTGGGGAGACCCAGTACTTC. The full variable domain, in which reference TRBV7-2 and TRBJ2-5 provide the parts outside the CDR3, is GAGVSQSPSNKVTEKGKDVELRCDPISGHTALYWYRQSLGQGLEFLIYFQGNSAPDKSGLPSDRFSAERTGGSVSTLTIQRTQQEDSAVYLCASSLVAGQGAGETQYFGPGTRLLVL.

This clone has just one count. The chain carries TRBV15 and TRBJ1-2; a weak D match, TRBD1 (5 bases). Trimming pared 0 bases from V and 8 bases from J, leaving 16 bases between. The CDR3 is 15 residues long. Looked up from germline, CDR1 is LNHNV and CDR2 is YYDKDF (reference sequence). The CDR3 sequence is CATSRDLGAAEGYTF. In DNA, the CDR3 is TGTGCCACCAGCAGAGACCTCGGGGCGGCGGAAGGCTACACCTTC. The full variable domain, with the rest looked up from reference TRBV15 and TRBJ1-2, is DAMVIQNPRYQVTQFGKPVTLSCSQTLNHNVMYWYQQKSSQAPKLLFHYYDKDFNNEADTPDNFQSRRPNTSFCFLDIRSPGLGDTAMYLCATSRDLGAAEGYTFGSGTRLTVV.

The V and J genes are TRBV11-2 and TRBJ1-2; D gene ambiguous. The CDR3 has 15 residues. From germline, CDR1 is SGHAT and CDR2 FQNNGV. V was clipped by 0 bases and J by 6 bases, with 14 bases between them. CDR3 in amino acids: CASSLEYSADDGYTF. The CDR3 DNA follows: TGTGCCAGCAGCTTAGAATATTCCGCGGACGATGGCTACACCTTC.

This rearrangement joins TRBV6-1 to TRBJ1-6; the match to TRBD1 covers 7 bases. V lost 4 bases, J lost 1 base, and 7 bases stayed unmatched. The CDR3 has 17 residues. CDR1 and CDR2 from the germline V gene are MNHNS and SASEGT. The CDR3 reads CASSGTTGASYNSPLHF. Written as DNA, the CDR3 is TGTGCCAGCAGTGGCACAACAGGGGCGTCCTATAATTCACCCCTCCACTTT.

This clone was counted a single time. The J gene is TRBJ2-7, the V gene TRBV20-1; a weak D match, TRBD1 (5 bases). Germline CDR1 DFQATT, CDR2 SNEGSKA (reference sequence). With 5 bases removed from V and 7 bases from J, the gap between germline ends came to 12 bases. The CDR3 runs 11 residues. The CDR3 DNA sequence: TGCAGTGCTGGACAAGGGGATGAGCAGTACTTC. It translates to CSAGQGDEQYF.

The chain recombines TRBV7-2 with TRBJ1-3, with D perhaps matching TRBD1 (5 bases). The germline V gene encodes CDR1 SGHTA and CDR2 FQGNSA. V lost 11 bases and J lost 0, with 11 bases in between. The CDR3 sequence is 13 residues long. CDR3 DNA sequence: TGTGCCGCAGGGTGGGGCTCTGGAAACACCATATATTTT. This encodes CAAGWGSGNTIYF.

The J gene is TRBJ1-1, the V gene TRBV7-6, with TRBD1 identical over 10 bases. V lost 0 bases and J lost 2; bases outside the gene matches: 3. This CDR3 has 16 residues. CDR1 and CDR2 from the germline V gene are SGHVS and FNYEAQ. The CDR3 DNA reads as TGTGCCAGCAGCTTAGCACGGACAGGGGGAAACACTGAAGCTTTCTTT. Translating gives CASSLARTGGNTEAFF. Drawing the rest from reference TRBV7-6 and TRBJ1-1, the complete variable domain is GAGVSQSPRYKVTKRGQDVALRCDPISGHVSLYWYRQALGQGPEFLTYFNYEAQQDKSGLPNDRFSAERPEGSISTLTIQRTEQRDSAMYRCASSLARTGGNTEAFFGQGTRLTVV.

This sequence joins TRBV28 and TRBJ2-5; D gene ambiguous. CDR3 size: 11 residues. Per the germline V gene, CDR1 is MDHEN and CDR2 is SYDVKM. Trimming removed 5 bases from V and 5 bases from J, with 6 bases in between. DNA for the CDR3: TGTGCCAGCAGTATCTTGGAGACCCAGTACTTC. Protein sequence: CASSILETQYF.

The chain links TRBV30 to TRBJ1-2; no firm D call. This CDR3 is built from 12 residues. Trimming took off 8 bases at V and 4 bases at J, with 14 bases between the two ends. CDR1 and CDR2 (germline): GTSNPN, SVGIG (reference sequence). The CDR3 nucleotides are TGTGCCCAGAAGTGGATAGGCTATGGCTACACCTTC. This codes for CAQKWIGYGYTF. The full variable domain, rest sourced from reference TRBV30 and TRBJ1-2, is SQTIHQWPATLVQPVGSPLSLECTVEGTSNPNLYWYRQAAGRGLQLLFYSVGIGQISSEVPQNLSASRPQDRQFILSSKKLLLSDSGFYLCAQKWIGYGYTFGSGTRLTVV.

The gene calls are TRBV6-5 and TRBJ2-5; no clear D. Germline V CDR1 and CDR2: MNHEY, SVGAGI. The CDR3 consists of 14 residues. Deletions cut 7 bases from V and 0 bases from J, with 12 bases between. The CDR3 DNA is TGTGCCAGCACCCCCATAGCTTACCAAGAGACCCAGTACTTC. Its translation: CASTPIAYQETQYF.

The CDR3 region has the DNA TGTGCCACCAGCAGAGCGGCTAACTCTGGAAACACCATATATTTT. Residues: CATSRAANSGNTIYF. This chain links TRBV15 with TRBJ1-3; D is ambiguous. Germline V CDR1 and CDR2: LNHNV, YYDKDF (reference sequence). The CDR3 length is 15 residues. Trimming left V 1 base short and J 0 bases short, with 7 bases between.

Written as DNA, the CDR3 is TGTGCCAGCAGCTTTCCGGGACTAGCATCCGGGGAGCTGTTTTTT. This sequence encodes CASSFPGLASGELFF. This chain connects TRBV7-9 to TRBJ2-2; 9 positions agree with TRBD2. V gave up 3 bases and J gave up 6 bases; unmatched junction bases: 5. Germline V gives CDR1 SEHNR, CDR2 FQNEAQ (reference sequence). The CDR3 runs to 15 residues.

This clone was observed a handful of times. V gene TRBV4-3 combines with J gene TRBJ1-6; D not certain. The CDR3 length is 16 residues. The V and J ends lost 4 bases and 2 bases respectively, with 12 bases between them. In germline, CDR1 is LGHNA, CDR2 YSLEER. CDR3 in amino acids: CASSREGKPYNSPLHF. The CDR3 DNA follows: TGCGCCAGCAGCCGCGAAGGGAAGCCCTATAATTCACCCCTCCACTTT.

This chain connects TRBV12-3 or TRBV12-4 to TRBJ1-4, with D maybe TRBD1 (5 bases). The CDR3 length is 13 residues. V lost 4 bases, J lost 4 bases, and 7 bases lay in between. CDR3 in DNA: TGTGCCAGCAGTTCGGGGGGTAATGAAAAACTGTTTTTT. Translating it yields CASSSGGNEKLFF.

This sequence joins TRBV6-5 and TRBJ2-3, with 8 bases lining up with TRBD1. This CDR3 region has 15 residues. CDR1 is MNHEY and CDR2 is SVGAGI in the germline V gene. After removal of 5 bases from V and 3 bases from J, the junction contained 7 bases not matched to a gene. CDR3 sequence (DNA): TGTGCCAGCAGTCCCGGGACAGGTCAAACAGATACGCAGTATTTT. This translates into CASSPGTGQTDTQYF.

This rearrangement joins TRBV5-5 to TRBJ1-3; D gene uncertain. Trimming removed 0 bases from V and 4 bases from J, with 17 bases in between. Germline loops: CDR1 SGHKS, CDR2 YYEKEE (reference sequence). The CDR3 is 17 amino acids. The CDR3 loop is CASSLDATRVYGNTIYF. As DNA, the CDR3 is TGTGCCAGCAGCTTGGACGCCACACGGGTGTACGGAAACACCATATATTTT.

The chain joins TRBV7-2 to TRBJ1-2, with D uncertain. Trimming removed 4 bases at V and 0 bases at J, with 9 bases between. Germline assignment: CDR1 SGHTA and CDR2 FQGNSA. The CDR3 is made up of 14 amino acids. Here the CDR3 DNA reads TGTGCCAGCAGCTCGAACGTGGCTAACTATGGCTACACCTTC. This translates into CASSSNVANYGYTF.

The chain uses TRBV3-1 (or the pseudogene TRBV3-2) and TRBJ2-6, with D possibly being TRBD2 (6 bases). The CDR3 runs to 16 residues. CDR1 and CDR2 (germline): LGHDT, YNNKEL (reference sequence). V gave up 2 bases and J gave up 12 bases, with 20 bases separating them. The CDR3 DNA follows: TGTGCCAGCAGCCAACTAATCGAGGCTTCCGGGGGCGTCCTGACTTTC. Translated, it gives CASSQLIEASGGVLTF.

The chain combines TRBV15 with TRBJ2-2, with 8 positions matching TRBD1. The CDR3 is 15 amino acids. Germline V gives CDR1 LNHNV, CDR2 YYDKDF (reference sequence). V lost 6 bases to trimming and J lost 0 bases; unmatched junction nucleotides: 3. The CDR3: CATRYRGANTGELFF. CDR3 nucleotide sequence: TGTGCCACCAGATACAGGGGGGCGAACACCGGGGAGCTGTTTTTT.